These 27 T cell receptor beta chains were all obtained from the same sample, sequenced in a study of CD4 T cell repertoires in COVID-19. The protocol was immunoSEQ multiplex PCR, while the TCRdb copy is restricted to in-frame clones and leaves out a portion. In the table there are approximately 75,000 clones, 83% of which are singletons. This material consisted of CD4+ T cells from peripheral blood, taken after recovery from COVID-19. The source is a human donor who had COVID-19.

The J gene is TRBJ2-2, the V gene TRBV19, with TRBD2 matching over 9 bases. The CDR3 loop spans 16 amino acids. Germline CDR1 reads LNHDA; CDR2 reads SQIVND (reference sequence). V lost 5 bases and J lost 4; bases outside the gene matches: 8. CDR3 region: CASSPPRAGGTGELFF. CDR3 coding DNA: TGTGCCAGTAGTCCCCCAAGAGCGGGGGGCACCGGGGAGCTGTTTTTT.

The genes are TRBV19 and TRBJ2-4; 15 nucleotides agree with TRBD2. J lost 7 bases, V lost 11 bases, and 6 bases had no gene match. The CDR3 extends over 14 amino acids. Germline CDR1 and CDR2: LNHDA and SQIVND (reference sequence). CDR3 sequence: CACEGTSGRNIQYF. The CDR3 DNA reads TGTGCCTGCGAAGGGACTAGCGGGAGGAACATTCAGTACTTC.

The sample holds a few counts of this clone. DNA for the CDR3: TGTGCCAGTAGTATGCAGCAAATGGTCCATGGCTACACCTTC. Translated: CASSMQQMVHGYTF. The chain links TRBV19 to TRBJ1-2; D uncertain. Germline loops: CDR1 LNHDA, CDR2 SQIVND (reference sequence). The CDR3 totals 14 residues. V was trimmed by 3 bases and J by 6 bases, leaving 14 bases between them.

The chain joins TRBV19 to TRBJ1-1; D is uncertain. Germline assignment: CDR1 LNHDA and CDR2 SQIVND (reference sequence). CDR3 length equals 15 residues. The V end lost 7 bases, the J end lost 2 bases, and 17 bases lay between the germline ends. The CDR3: CASTYSGSPNTEAFF. DNA of the CDR3: TGTGCCAGTACCTACTCCGGGAGCCCAAACACTGAAGCTTTCTTT.

V is TRBV12-2 and J is TRBJ1-3. TRBV12-2 is tagged as a pseudogene. The CDR3 runs to 18 residues. The CDR3 nucleotides read TGTGCAAGTCGCTTAGGGTCCCCGGACTCCAACTCTGGAAACACCATATATTTT. This codes for CASRLGSPDSNSGNTIYF.

A note on this clone: The sample contains more than one DNA sequence encoding this CDR3. The chain combines TRBV13 with TRBJ1-1; D unclear. There are 14 residues in the CDR3. The V and J ends lost 3 bases and 3 bases respectively, with 11 bases between them. CDR1 PRHDT and CDR2 FYEKMQ come from the germline V gene (reference sequence). The CDR3: CASSLRATYTEAFF. CDR3 DNA sequence: TGTGCCAGCAGCTTGCGCGCTACGTACACTGAAGCTTTCTTT.

The V call is TRBV2, the J call TRBJ2-3; D unresolved. This CDR3 comprises 15 residues. Trimming left V 5 bases short and J 0 bases short, with 12 bases between. Germline loops: CDR1 SNHLY, CDR2 FYNNEI. The CDR3 DNA follows: TGTGCCAGCAGTCCCCTTTCTTCTAGCACAGATACGCAGTATTTT. This gives the protein CASSPLSSSTDTQYF.

J is TRBJ2-2 and V is TRBV3-1 (or the pseudogene TRBV3-2), with D hard to call. Trimming left V 1 base short and J 6 bases short, with 3 bases between. The CDR3 has 12 residues. Germline CDR1 reads LGHDT; CDR2 reads YNNKEL (reference sequence). The CDR3 DNA reads as TGTGCCAGCAGCCAAGCCCCCGGGGAGCTGTTTTTT. It encodes CASSQAPGELFF.

The chain joins TRBV19 to TRBJ1-2, with 12 bases identical to TRBD1. Germline V gene sequence: CDR1 LNHDA, CDR2 SQIVND (reference sequence). The CDR3 totals 15 residues. Trimming at V came to 5 bases and at J to 7 bases, leaving 8 bases not matched to a gene. CDR3 amino acids: CASSPGTGGARGYTF. The CDR3 nucleotides are TGTGCCAGTAGTCCGGGGACAGGGGGCGCGCGTGGCTACACCTTC.

This clone occurred a few times. Other DNA variants within this sample encode the same CDR3. The rearrangement joins TRBV6-5 to TRBJ1-6; possibly TRBD1 for D (6 bases). From germline, CDR1 is MNHEY and CDR2 SVGAGI. Deletions cut 0 bases from V and 5 bases from J, with 11 bases between. This CDR3 has 16 amino acids. In nucleotides, the CDR3 is TGTGCCAGCAGTTACTCAGGAGGGGGTAATAATTCACCCCTCCACTTT. Its translation: CASSYSGGGNNSPLHF.

The CDR3 loop is CASSAGQGARVAFF. The CDR3 coding sequence is TGTGCCAGCAGCGCCGGACAGGGGGCGAGGGTAGCTTTCTTT. The chain employs TRBV11-3 and TRBJ1-1, with 11 positions matching TRBD1. The J segment lost 10 bases and the V segment lost 5 bases, leaving 9 bases of the junction unmatched. The germline CDR1 and CDR2 sequences are SGHNT and YENEEA. The CDR3 is made up of 14 amino acids.

This clone was seen only a few times. An end of the junction differs from the germline gene, which may be a read error. CDR3 bases: TGTGCCAGCAGCAAATCCGGGACAGACGAGACCCAGCGTTTC. This encodes CASSKSGTDETQRF. The chain employs TRBV9 and TRBJ2-7; 7 nucleotides agree with TRBD1. The V gene's germline CDR1 is SGDLS and CDR2 YYNGEE. CDR3 size: 14 residues.

The chain uses TRBV3-1 (or the pseudogene TRBV3-2) and TRBJ2-7, with 7 bases that match TRBD1. The CDR3 consists of 15 residues. With 4 bases clipped from V and 2 bases from J, the junction kept 8 bases outside the gene matches. In germline, CDR1 is LGHDT, CDR2 YNNKEL (reference sequence). The CDR3 DNA reads TGTGCCAGCAGCCGGACCGGGACAGCCCCCTACGAGCAGTACTTC. It specifies CASSRTGTAPYEQYF.

V is TRBV3-1 (or the pseudogene TRBV3-2) and J is TRBJ2-5; no reliable D call. The V gene lost 4 bases and the J gene lost 5 bases, with 5 bases spanning the gap. This CDR3 spans 11 amino acids. CDR1 LGHDT and CDR2 YNNKEL come from the germline V gene (reference sequence). As DNA, the CDR3 is TGTGCCAGCAGCCCGGAGGAGACCCAGTACTTC. It codes for CASSPEETQYF.

The rearrangement uses TRBV2 and TRBJ1-1; D is unclear. The CDR3 has 11 amino acids. Trimming left V 3 bases short and J 10 bases short, with 9 bases between. Germline V gene sequence: CDR1 SNHLY, CDR2 FYNNEI. The CDR3 sequence: CASSEGGIAFF. The CDR3 DNA is TGTGCCAGCAGTGAGGGCGGAATAGCTTTCTTT.

This clone was seen only once. The chain employs TRBV19 and TRBJ1-2; weak D call: TRBD1 (5 bases). The germline V and J ends were trimmed by 11 bases and 5 bases, with 24 bases remaining between them. The CDR3 consists of 15 residues. Per the germline V gene, CDR1 is LNHDA and CDR2 is SQIVND (reference sequence). The CDR3 DNA is TGTGCCGGGTTTAATTCCGGGACGGAAGGATATGGCTACACCTTC. Translation gives CAGFNSGTEGYGYTF.

This clone was seen once. The chain carries TRBV6-5 and TRBJ1-2, with 8 bases fitting TRBD1. CDR1 and CDR2 from the germline V gene are MNHEY and SVGAGI. With V trimmed by 6 bases and J by 5 bases, 8 bases remained unmatched. The CDR3 is 14 amino acids. This CDR3 is CASRASGTGYGYTF. CDR3 nucleotides: TGTGCCAGCAGAGCCTCGGGGACAGGATATGGCTACACCTTC.

CDR3 protein: CASSGSSGTGFNSPLHF. In DNA, the CDR3 is TGTGCCAGCAGTGGCTCCTCCGGGACAGGATTTAATTCACCCCTCCACTTT. The chain carries TRBV6-1 and TRBJ1-6, with 8 bases fitting TRBD1. V was pared by 4 bases and J by 6 bases, with 11 bases of the junction left unmatched. The CDR3 has 17 amino acids. Germline V gene lookup returns CDR1 MNHNS and CDR2 SASEGT.

The gene calls are TRBV18 and TRBJ2-3; the match to TRBD2 covers 7 bases. CDR1 and CDR2 (germline): KGHSH, LQKENI. Germline trimming cut 3 bases from V and 7 bases from J; bases unmatched to any gene: 7. This CDR3 is built from 14 residues. CDR3 loop: CASSPGRESNTQYF. In DNA form, the CDR3 reads TGTGCCAGCTCACCGGGGCGGGAGTCGAATACGCAGTATTTT.

V and J are TRBV15 and TRBJ1-6; 7 nucleotides agree with TRBD1. Per the germline V gene, CDR1 is LNHNV and CDR2 is YYDKDF (reference sequence). The CDR3 length is 18 residues. The V gene end was trimmed by 0 bases and the J gene end by 8 bases; junction bases not matched to a gene: 13. CDR3 nucleotide sequence: TGTGCCACCAGCAGAGATAAGCCCGGACAGGCGGAGTATTCACCCCTCCACTTT. Translating gives CATSRDKPGQAEYSPLHF.

The gene calls are TRBV28 and TRBJ1-5; tentatively, D is TRBD1 (5 bases). CDR1 MDHEN and CDR2 SYDVKM come from the germline V gene. This CDR3 has 16 residues. V shed 5 bases and J shed 5 bases, with 19 bases lying between them. CDR3 amino acids: CASSPSMSGADQPQHF. CDR3 DNA: TGTGCCAGCAGTCCGAGCATGAGCGGGGCTGATCAGCCCCAGCATTTT.

V and J are TRBV5-1 and TRBJ2-1; 8 bases align to TRBD2. Germline lookup yields CDR1 SGHRS and CDR2 YFSETQ. This CDR3 is built from 13 residues. V dropped 2 bases and J dropped 9; count of bases not matched to a gene: 4. The CDR3 is CASSFGREGEQFF. CDR3 coding DNA: TGCGCCAGCAGCTTTGGACGGGAGGGTGAGCAGTTCTTC.

The chain links TRBV3-1 (or the pseudogene TRBV3-2) to TRBJ2-5, with 7 positions matching TRBD1. Germline trimming cut 6 bases from V and 4 bases from J; bases unmatched to any gene: 5. Germline V CDR1 and CDR2: LGHDT, YNNKEL (reference sequence). This CDR3 has 13 amino acids. CDR3 nucleotide sequence: TGTGCCAGCAGGCACAGGGGCCGAGAGACCCAGTACTTC. Its translation: CASRHRGRETQYF.

The chain combines TRBV21-1 with TRBJ1-6. TRBV21-1 is described as a pseudogene. CDR3 length: 11 residues. The CDR3 region is CASSSGTRNHF. The CDR3 DNA is TGTGCCAGCAGCTCCGGGACCCGAAACCACTTT.

The V gene is TRBV28, the J gene TRBJ2-2, with D unresolved. V lost 6 bases to trimming and J lost 0 bases, with 5 bases between them. The germline gives CDR1 MDHEN, CDR2 SYDVKM. There are 13 residues in the CDR3. The CDR3 here is CASSVPNTGELFF. The CDR3 DNA reads as TGTGCCAGCAGCGTACCGAACACCGGGGAGCTGTTTTTT.

The rearrangement links TRBV28 to TRBJ1-1, with D perhaps matching TRBD1 (6 bases). This CDR3 region has 14 residues. The germline V gene encodes CDR1 MDHEN and CDR2 SYDVKM. The V end was cut by 2 bases, the J end by 4 bases, with 11 bases between. The CDR3 protein is CASSLRGARTEAFF. In nucleotides, the CDR3 is TGTGCCAGCAGTTTACGGGGGGCGCGCACTGAAGCTTTCTTT.

The V call is TRBV6-5, the J call TRBJ1-6; D unresolved. The CDR3 runs 16 residues. Between the trimmed V and J ends, which lost 0 bases and 5 bases, there was a span of 11 bases. The germline V gene encodes CDR1 MNHEY and CDR2 SVGAGI. The CDR3 DNA reads as TGTGCCAGCAGTTACTCGAGGTCGGTCGATAATTCACCCCTCCACTTT. This sequence encodes CASSYSRSVDNSPLHF.